The 21 T cell receptor beta chains listed next were all sequenced from one sample in a study of blood T cell repertoires in COVID-19. Assay used: immunoSEQ multiplex PCR; TCRdb lists only in-frame clones, some missing. This table holds 310,000 or so clones, around 90% found once. Sequenced input: PBMCs or T cells enriched from blood (not recorded which). Source of these receptors: a woman in her 30s who had recovered from COVID-19.

The chain has TRBV9 and TRBJ2-3, with 8 bases lining up with TRBD2. Germline CDR1 reads SGDLS; CDR2 reads YYNGEE. Trimming took 0 bases from V and 4 from J; bases not matched to a gene: 7. This CDR3 has 16 residues. The CDR3 region has the DNA TGTGCCAGCAGCGTAGGGATAGCGGGACTGTCAGATACGCAGTATTTT. Amino acid sequence: CASSVGIAGLSDTQYF.

The chain is built from TRBV10-3 and TRBJ2-1; no clear D. Germline V gives CDR1 ENHRY, CDR2 SYGVKD. V was cut by 1 base and J by 6 bases, with 10 bases left in between. The CDR3 length is 14 residues. The CDR3 nucleotides read TGTGCCATCAGTGAGTTAGCAGAAGGCAATGAGCAGTTCTTC. It translates to CAISELAEGNEQFF.

The chain uses TRBV28 and TRBJ1-5, with unresolved D. Per the germline V gene, CDR1 is MDHEN and CDR2 is SYDVKM. The CDR3 runs 13 residues. The V and J ends lost 4 bases and 8 bases respectively, with 12 bases between them. The CDR3 here is CASSSPPQEPQHF. The DNA for the CDR3 is TGTGCCAGCAGTTCCCCCCCTCAGGAGCCCCAGCATTTT. The full variable domain, rest sourced from reference TRBV28 and TRBJ1-5, is DVKVTQSSRYLVKRTGEKVFLECVQDMDHENMFWYRQDPGLGLRLIYFSYDVKMKEKGDIPEGYSVSREKKERFSLILESASTNQTSMYLCASSSPPQEPQHFGDGTRLSIL.

The J gene is TRBJ2-1, the V gene TRBV14; the match to TRBD2 covers 7 bases. V trimming: 2 bases; J trimming: 4 bases; junction bases outside the gene matches: 8. The CDR3 runs 16 residues. CDR1 is SGHDN and CDR2 is FVKESK in the germline V gene. As DNA, the CDR3 is TGTGCCAGCAGCCAAATGGGGGGGAATCTATACAATGAGCAGTTCTTC. This translates into CASSQMGGNLYNEQFF.

The rearrangement links TRBV7-2 to TRBJ1-1, with 8 bases fitting TRBD1. With V trimmed by 5 bases and J by 1 base, 6 bases remained unmatched. Germline CDR1 reads SGHTA; CDR2 reads FQGNSA. The CDR3 contains 15 residues. The CDR3 bases are TGTGCCAGCAGCACCCAGGGGGCCTCGAACACTGAAGCTTTCTTT. Protein: CASSTQGASNTEAFF.

The rearrangement uses TRBV30 and TRBJ1-2; D is possibly TRBD1 (6 bases). The V gene's germline CDR1 is GTSNPN and CDR2 SVGIG (reference sequence). The CDR3 covers 13 residues. V was shortened by 2 bases and J by 5 bases, with 12 bases between the two germline ends. The CDR3 DNA follows: TGTGCCTGGAGTCCCTTGACAGGTTATGGCTACACCTTC. As protein: CAWSPLTGYGYTF.

The chain links TRBV7-6 to TRBJ1-4; perhaps TRBD1 as D (6 bases). Trimming stripped 2 bases from V and 7 bases from J, with 14 bases between. CDR1 is SGHVS and CDR2 is FNYEAQ in the germline V gene. The CDR3 runs to 15 residues. The CDR3 DNA reads as TGTGCCAGCAGCTTAAACCAGGGGCCGTTTGAAAAACTGTTTTTT. As protein: CASSLNQGPFEKLFF. Drawing the rest from reference TRBV7-6 and TRBJ1-4, the complete variable domain is GAGVSQSPRYKVTKRGQDVALRCDPISGHVSLYWYRQALGQGPEFLTYFNYEAQQDKSGLPNDRFSAERPEGSISTLTIQRTEQRDSAMYRCASSLNQGPFEKLFFGSGTQLSVL.

The V call is TRBV3-1 (or the pseudogene TRBV3-2), the J call TRBJ1-2; weak D call: TRBD1 (5 bases). Germline CDR1 LGHDT, CDR2 YNNKEL (reference sequence). The CDR3 covers 16 residues. The V and J ends lost 2 bases and 0 bases respectively, with 13 bases between them. The CDR3 DNA follows: TGTGCCAGCAGCCAATTCCAGGGTTTAGCTAACTATGGCTACACCTTC. Residues: CASSQFQGLANYGYTF.

The chain carries TRBV28 and TRBJ1-2; 7 bases are shared with TRBD1. The CDR3 sequence is 13 residues long. Germline values: CDR1 MDHEN, CDR2 SYDVKM. Trimming at V came to 7 bases and at J to 4 bases, leaving 6 bases not matched to a gene. CDR3 DNA: TGTGCCAGCAATACAGGGGAGGCCTATGGCTACACCTTC. Translation gives CASNTGEAYGYTF.

V and J are TRBV28 and TRBJ2-7; perhaps TRBD1 as D (5 bases). This CDR3 contains 15 residues. Germline V gives CDR1 MDHEN, CDR2 SYDVKM. V was clipped by 8 bases and J by 6 bases, with 23 bases between them. The CDR3 region has the DNA TGTGCCAGCCTAGGTGGGCAGGGATGGGCGTCCGAGCAGTACTTC. This sequence encodes CASLGGQGWASEQYF.

The rearrangement joins TRBV18 to TRBJ2-1, with a tentative D call TRBD2 (6 bases). This CDR3 spans 16 amino acids. Germline-derived CDR1 and CDR2 are KGHSH and LQKENI. Trimming stripped 6 bases from V and 10 bases from J, with 25 bases between. The CDR3 DNA is TGTGCCAGCTCCCAGACTAGTGTCGGAAATCTTCGGGAGCAGTTCTTC. Translating gives CASSQTSVGNLREQFF.

The sample holds one count of this clone. The V gene is TRBV19, the J gene TRBJ1-5, with D unclear. Trimming pared 3 bases from V and 6 bases from J, leaving 12 bases between. CDR3 size: 14 residues. Germline loops: CDR1 LNHDA, CDR2 SQIVND (reference sequence). The CDR3 sequence is CASSMERGSQPQHF. For the CDR3, the DNA is TGTGCCAGTAGTATGGAGCGGGGTAGTCAGCCCCAGCATTTT.

The V and J genes are TRBV6-5 and TRBJ1-2; D unclear. Germline-derived CDR1 and CDR2 are MNHEY and SVGAGI. This CDR3 is 13 amino acids long. Trimming took off 5 bases at V and 2 bases at J, with 9 bases between the two ends. The CDR3 protein is CASSPSGNYGYTF. As DNA, the CDR3 is TGTGCCAGCAGTCCGTCGGGAAACTATGGCTACACCTTC.

The chain recombines TRBV18 with TRBJ2-2, with TRBD1 identical over 9 bases. Germline CDR1 and CDR2: KGHSH and LQKENI. The length of the CDR3 is 15 residues. V gave up 3 bases and J gave up 3 bases; unmatched junction bases: 2. This chain's CDR3 is CASSPGQGDTGELFF. CDR3 DNA: TGTGCCAGCTCACCGGGACAGGGCGACACCGGGGAGCTGTTTTTT.

V usage is TRBV21-1 and J usage is TRBJ2-5; the D call in the table, TRBD1, was not verified against the DNA. TRBV21-1 is reported as a pseudogene. The CDR3 has 17 residues. CDR3 nucleotides: TGTGCCAGCAGCACCACTCAGGGGGACCGATTTCAAGAGACCCAGTACTTC. Translation: CASSTTQGDRFQETQYF.

The CDR3 bases are TGTGCCAGCAGTCCCAACCCAGGAACGTCAAGGGGGAATACAAATGAAAAACTGTTTTTT. This gives the protein CASSPNPGTSRGNTNEKLFF. The chain combines TRBV6-6 with TRBJ1-4; possible D gene TRBD1, 6 bases. V dropped 5 bases and J dropped 5 bases, with 30 bases sitting between them. This CDR3 comprises 20 residues. Per the germline V gene, CDR1 is MNHNY and CDR2 is SVGAGI (reference sequence).

The rearrangement links TRBV12-3 or TRBV12-4 to TRBJ1-2; TRBD1 might be the D (6 bases). There are 13 residues in the CDR3. Deletions cut 3 bases from V and 3 bases from J, with 8 bases between. The CDR3 nucleotides read TGTGCCAGCAGTTTGCGACAGGACTATGGCTACACCTTC. Its translation: CASSLRQDYGYTF.

V is TRBV21-1 and J is TRBJ2-7; the table gives TRBD1 as D, unverified against the DNA. TRBV21-1 is flagged as a pseudogene. This CDR3 is built from 15 residues. In nucleotides, the CDR3 is TGTGCCAGCAGCTTGCGAGGGACAGGGACCTACGAGCAGTACTTC. Amino acids: CASSLRGTGTYEQYF.

This clone was observed a few times. The chain joins TRBV25-1 to TRBJ1-1, with TRBD1 as a possible D gene (5 bases). The CDR3 spans 15 residues. V was cut by 1 base and J by 1 base, with 10 bases left in between. The germline V gene encodes CDR1 MGHDK and CDR2 SYGVNS. CDR3 amino acids: CASSEWGKPNTEAFF. In nucleotides, the CDR3 is TGTGCCAGCAGTGAATGGGGCAAGCCGAACACTGAAGCTTTCTTT.

The chain is built from TRBV7-9 and TRBJ1-2; 11 bases match TRBD1. This CDR3 contains 17 residues. Unmatched junction bases numbered 6, after V lost 3 bases and J lost 0 bases. Per the germline V gene, CDR1 is SEHNR and CDR2 is FQNEAQ (reference sequence). In DNA form, the CDR3 reads TGTGCCAGCAGCTTCGGGACAGGGGGAACATCTAACTATGGCTACACCTTC. Translation gives CASSFGTGGTSNYGYTF.

A few counts support this clone. The chain carries TRBV6-5 and TRBJ1-5; D gene unclear. V was trimmed by 6 bases and J by 4 bases, leaving 10 bases between them. The CDR3 runs to 13 residues. CDR1 and CDR2 from the germline V gene are MNHEY and SVGAGI. CDR3 DNA: TGTGCCAGCAGGCACCGGGGAAATCAGCCCCAGCATTTT. Its protein is CASRHRGNQPQHF.